A single sample gave rise to the 17 T cell receptor beta chains below, sequenced in a study of human T cells and chemical hapten exposure. TCRdb re-called the RACE reads with MiXCR, one entry per CDR3 protein. This table has under 300,000 distinct CDR3 sequences, approximately 8.6% appearing once. The time point was: pre-sensitization, week 0. Sample treatment: therapeutic diphenylcyclopropenone sensitization with weekly scalp DPC. Sample: whole blood, taken in connection with sensitization to the hapten diphenylcyclopropenone (DPC). Receptor source: a woman between 40 and 50 years old with alopecia areata. Some clones in this sample may be carry-over from other donors' samples.

This clonotype was seen more than once but under ten times. The chain has TRBV27 and TRBJ1-1; D is unresolved. V lost 4 bases, J lost 1 base, and 10 bases lay in between. Germline V gene data show CDR1 as MNHEY and CDR2 as SMNVEV (reference sequence). The CDR3 contains 14 residues. CDR3: CASSSTYRNTEAFF. The CDR3, as DNA: TGTGCCAGCAGTTCCACGTACAGGAACACTGAAGCTTTCTTT.

The sample holds a few counts of this clonotype. The chain is built from TRBV6-2 or TRBV6-3 and TRBJ2-2; D might be TRBD2 (6 bases). V was pared by 4 bases and J by 3 bases, with 12 bases between. CDR1 is MNHEY, CDR2 SVGEGT, per germline. This CDR3 is 15 amino acids long. The CDR3 loop reads CASSWILAYTGELFF. In nucleotides, the CDR3 is TGTGCCAGCAGTTGGATACTAGCCTACACCGGGGAGCTGTTTTTT.

This clonotype was counted at least ten times. This chain joins TRBV7-9 and TRBJ2-3; D is unresolved. Germline-derived CDR1 and CDR2 are SEHNR and FQNEAQ (reference sequence). There are 14 residues in the CDR3. V lost 5 bases, J lost 2 bases, and 11 bases lay in between. As DNA, the CDR3 is TGTGCCAGCAGCCCCGGGCCGATCACAGATACGCAGTATTTT. Protein: CASSPGPITDTQYF.

This clonotype was observed a handful of times. The germline gene is not matched at one end of the junction; a read error may be the cause. The chain carries TRBV5-1 and TRBJ2-7, with D perhaps TRBD2 (5 bases). CDR1 and CDR2 from the germline V gene are SGHRS and YFSETQ. The CDR3 has 16 amino acids. CDR3 amino acids: CASRLDGVLPTYEQYF. The CDR3 DNA follows: TGCGCCAGCAGATTGGACGGGGTCCTACCTACCTACGAGCAGTACTTC. Using reference TRBV5-1 and TRBJ2-7 for the parts outside the CDR3, the full variable domain is KAGVTQTPRYLIKTRGQQVTLSCSPISGHRSVSWYQQTPGQGLQFLFEYFSETQRNKGNFPGRFSGRQFSNSRSEMNVSTLELGDSALYLCASRLDGVLPTYEQYFGPGTRLTVT.

There are a few counts of this clonotype. The genes are TRBV7-2 and TRBJ2-3, with TRBD1 as a possible D gene (5 bases). Germline V gene data show CDR1 as SGHTA and CDR2 as FQGNSA. V was pared by 2 bases and J by 4 bases, with 19 bases between. The CDR3 contains 17 residues. The chain's CDR3 is CASSLRSVRGGADTQYF. The CDR3, as DNA: TGTGCCAGCAGCTTAAGATCGGTTAGGGGTGGGGCAGATACGCAGTATTTT.

At least ten counts were recorded for this clonotype. The chain carries TRBV28 and TRBJ2-7, with 10 bases identical to TRBD1. The CDR3 length is 14 residues. Germline CDR1 MDHEN, CDR2 SYDVKM. J was trimmed by 5 bases and V by 8 bases; bases with no gene match: 9. The CDR3 sequence is CASLRWGTGDEQYF. The CDR3 coding sequence is TGTGCCAGCCTCCGTTGGGGGACAGGGGACGAGCAGTACTTC.

J is TRBJ2-3 and V is TRBV12-3 or TRBV12-4, with a possible D match to TRBD2 (5 bases). The CDR3 is 16 residues long. The V and J ends lost 6 bases and 4 bases respectively, with 20 bases between them. CDR3 region: CASRPSAGGYADTQYF. The CDR3 nucleotides are TGTGCCAGCAGACCGAGTGCAGGAGGCTACGCAGATACGCAGTATTTT.

The rearrangement links TRBV28 to TRBJ2-7, with 12 bases that match TRBD2. The ends lost 3 bases at V and 0 bases at J; junction bases unmatched: 3. Germline CDR1 is MDHEN and CDR2 is SYDVKM. The CDR3 totals 16 residues. The CDR3 loop reads CASSLWTSGASYEQYF. CDR3 nucleotide sequence: TGTGCCAGCAGTTTGTGGACTAGCGGGGCCTCCTACGAGCAGTACTTC.

This clonotype was found a few times. The chain carries TRBV6-4 and TRBJ2-3; D not certain. Looked up from germline, CDR1 is MRHNA and CDR2 is SNTAGT. The V end was cut by 2 bases, the J end by 1 base, with 10 bases between. CDR3 length equals 15 residues. CDR3 sequence reads: CASSDGPDGTDTQYF. The CDR3 DNA reads TGTGCCAGCAGTGACGGTCCGGACGGCACAGATACGCAGTATTTT.

This clonotype was recorded a few times. The J gene is TRBJ2-3, the V gene TRBV6-5, with unresolved D. V was clipped by 4 bases and J by 4 bases, with 6 bases between them. The CDR3 sequence is 12 residues long. Germline CDR1 MNHEY, CDR2 SVGAGI. The CDR3 region is CASSSSADTQYF. The CDR3 coding sequence is TGTGCCAGCAGTTCATCGGCAGATACGCAGTATTTT.

This rearrangement joins TRBV14 to TRBJ2-5; the D gene is possibly TRBD1 (6 bases). The germline V and J ends were trimmed by 4 bases and 1 base, with 16 bases remaining between them. Germline V gene data show CDR1 as SGHDN and CDR2 as FVKESK. CDR3 length equals 16 residues. CDR3 residues: CASSPPSLGGQETQYF. For the CDR3, the DNA is TGTGCCAGCAGCCCCCCCTCCCTAGGGGGCCAAGAGACCCAGTACTTC. Filled out from reference TRBV14 and TRBJ2-5, the complete variable domain reads EAGVTQFPSHSVIEKGQTVTLRCDPISGHDNLYWYRRVMGKEIKFLLHFVKESKQDESGMPNNRFLAERTGGTYSTLKVQPAELEDSGVYFCASSPPSLGGQETQYFGPGTRLLVL.

The gene calls are TRBV15 and TRBJ1-3; the D is unclear. Germline CDR1 reads LNHNV; CDR2 reads YYDKDF (reference sequence). The V and J ends lost 0 bases and 0 bases respectively, with 9 bases between them. The CDR3 covers 16 residues. The CDR3 coding sequence is TGTGCCACCAGCAGAGATTCTTTAAGCTCTGGAAACACCATATATTTT. Protein: CATSRDSLSSGNTIYF.

In this sample, this clonotype turned up a few times. The chain links TRBV3-1 to TRBJ2-3; 8 positions match TRBD2. V trimming: 2 bases; J trimming: 4 bases; junction bases outside the gene matches: 11. This CDR3 comprises 17 residues. Germline CDR1 LGHDT, CDR2 YNNKEL (reference sequence). DNA for the CDR3: TGTGCCAGCAGCCAATATTCCAGCGGGAGTACTTCAGATACGCAGTATTTT. It codes for CASSQYSSGSTSDTQYF.

In this sample, this clonotype turned up a few times. The CDR3: CASSFTAGGNEQFF. CDR3 nucleotides: TGCGCCAGCAGCTTTACGGCCGGAGGCAATGAGCAGTTCTTC. The chain recombines TRBV5-1 with TRBJ2-1, with a possible D match to TRBD2 (5 bases). The V gene lost 2 bases and the J gene lost 6 bases, with 12 bases spanning the gap. This CDR3 has 14 residues. Germline V gene lookup returns CDR1 SGHRS and CDR2 YFSETQ.

This clonotype was seen repeatedly, ten times or more. The junction does not match germline at one end; this may be a read error. The genes are TRBV2 and TRBJ2-3, with 7 nucleotides matching TRBD2. Germline V gene lookup returns CDR1 SNHLY and CDR2 FYNNEI. The CDR3 has 14 amino acids. CDR3 sequence (DNA): TGTGCCAGCAGCGAAGCGGGATTCACAGATACGCAGTATTTT. Translation gives CASSEAGFTDTQYF.

The V and J genes are TRBV28 and TRBJ1-6; D is undetermined. Germline values: CDR1 MDHEN, CDR2 SYDVKM. The CDR3 covers 16 residues. The ends were cut back, 8 bases at V and 0 bases at J, with 14 bases in the middle. Written as DNA, the CDR3 is TGTGCCAGCCGTACCCCGGAGAGCTCCTATAATTCACCCCTCCACTTT. Translated, it gives CASRTPESSYNSPLHF. Full variable domain (missing parts from reference TRBV28 and TRBJ1-6): DVKVTQSSRYLVKRTGEKVFLECVQDMDHENMFWYRQDPGLGLRLIYFSYDVKMKEKGDIPEGYSVSREKKERFSLILESASTNQTSMYLCASRTPESSYNSPLHFGNGTRLTVT.

This clonotype was picked up a small number of times. V usage is TRBV3-1 and J usage is TRBJ1-3; D is perhaps TRBD1 (5 bases). Trimming pared 1 base from V and 3 bases from J, leaving 13 bases between. Germline V lookup: CDR1 LGHDT, CDR2 YNNKEL (reference sequence). The CDR3 sequence is 16 residues long. In DNA form, the CDR3 reads TGTGCCAGCAGCCAAGTCGAAGGGGCCGTTGGAAACACCATATATTTT. Translated: CASSQVEGAVGNTIYF. Supplemented by reference TRBV3-1 and TRBJ1-3, the full variable domain reads DTAVSQTPKYLVTQMGNDKSIKCEQNLGHDTMYWYKQDSKKFLKIMFSYNNKELIINETVPNRFSPKSPDKAHLNLHINSLELGDSAVYFCASSQVEGAVGNTIYFGEGSWLTVV.